The source of this T cell receptor (beta chain) is a study of PD-1 blockade in mismatch repair-deficient tumors. The CDR3 has 15 residues. Trimming stripped 2 bases from V and 3 bases from J, with 10 bases between. CDR1 and CDR2 (germline): WNHNN, SYGVQD (reference sequence). Repertoires were generated with immunoSEQ multiplex PCR, while TCRdb's copy carries only in-frame clones and drops some. The sample carries roughly 120,000 clones, 88% recorded once. Comment on this clone: Its antigen is not identified.

Overall study results and limits: Tumor-resident clones, often undetectable pretreatment in blood, expanded then contracted after pembrolizumab.

The specimen comprised peripheral blood, sampled just under 74 weeks after starting pembrolizumab. The clonotype was recovered from an adult with mismatch repair-deficient cancer. The J gene is TRBJ2-2, the V gene TRBV10-1; tentative D call: TRBD2 (6 bases). CDR3 region: CASSEPGDHTGELFF. Written as DNA, the CDR3 is TGCGCCAGCAGTGAGCCGGGGGACCACACCGGGGAGCTGTTTTTT.